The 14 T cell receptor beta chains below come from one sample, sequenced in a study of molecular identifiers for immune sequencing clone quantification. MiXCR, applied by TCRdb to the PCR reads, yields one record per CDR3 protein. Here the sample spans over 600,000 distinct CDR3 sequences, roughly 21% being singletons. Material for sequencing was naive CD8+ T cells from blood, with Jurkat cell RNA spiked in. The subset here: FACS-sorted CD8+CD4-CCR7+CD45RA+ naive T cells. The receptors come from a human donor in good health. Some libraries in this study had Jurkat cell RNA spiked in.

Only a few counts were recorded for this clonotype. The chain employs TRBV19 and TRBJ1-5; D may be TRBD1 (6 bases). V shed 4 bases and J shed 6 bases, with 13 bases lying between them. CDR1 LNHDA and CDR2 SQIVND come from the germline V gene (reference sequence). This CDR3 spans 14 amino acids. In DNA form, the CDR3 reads TGTGCCAGTAGTACCCGGGACATCATTCAGCCCCAGCATTTT. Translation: CASSTRDIIQPQHF.

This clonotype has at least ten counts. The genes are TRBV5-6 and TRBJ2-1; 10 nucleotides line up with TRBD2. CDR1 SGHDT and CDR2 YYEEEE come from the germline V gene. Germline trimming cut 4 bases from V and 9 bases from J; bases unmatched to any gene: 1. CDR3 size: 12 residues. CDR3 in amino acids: CASSRTSGEQFF. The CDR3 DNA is TGTGCCAGCAGCCGGACTAGCGGTGAGCAGTTCTTC.

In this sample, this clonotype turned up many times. Written as DNA, the CDR3 is TGTGCCAGCAGCTCCGGAGGAGGGACAGGGGCGGCTAATGAAAAACTGTTTTTT. As protein: CASSSGGGTGAANEKLFF. The J gene is TRBJ1-4, the V gene TRBV7-6, with 10 bases that match TRBD1. The CDR3 has 18 residues. CDR1 SGHVS and CDR2 FNYEAQ come from the germline V gene. V shed 4 bases and J 3 bases; nucleotides not matched to a gene: 11.

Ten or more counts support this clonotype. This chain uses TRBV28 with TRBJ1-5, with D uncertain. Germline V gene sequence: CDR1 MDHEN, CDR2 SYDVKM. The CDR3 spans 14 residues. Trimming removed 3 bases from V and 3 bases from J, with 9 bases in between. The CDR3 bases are TGTGCCAGCAGTTTTACAGAAGTCAATCAGCCCCAGCATTTT. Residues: CASSFTEVNQPQHF.

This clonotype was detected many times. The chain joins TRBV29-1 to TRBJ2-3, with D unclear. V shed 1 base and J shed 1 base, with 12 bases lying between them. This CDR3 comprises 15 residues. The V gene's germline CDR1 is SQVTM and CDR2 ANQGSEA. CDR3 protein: CSVEGLAVGTDTQYF. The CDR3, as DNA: TGCAGCGTTGAAGGTCTGGCAGTAGGCACAGATACGCAGTATTTT.

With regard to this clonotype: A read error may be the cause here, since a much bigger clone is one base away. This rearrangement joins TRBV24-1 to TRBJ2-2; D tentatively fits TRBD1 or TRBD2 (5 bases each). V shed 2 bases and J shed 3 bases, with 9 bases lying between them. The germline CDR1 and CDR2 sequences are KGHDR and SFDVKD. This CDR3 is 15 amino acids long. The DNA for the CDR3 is TGTGCCACCAGTGATTCCGGGACGCACACCGGGGAGCTGTTTTTT. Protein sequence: CATSDSGTHTGELFF.

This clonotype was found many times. The CDR3 spells CASSSGLGGSYNEQFF. The CDR3 nucleotides are TGTGCCAGCAGTTCAGGGCTCGGAGGGTCCTACAATGAGCAGTTCTTC. The chain couples TRBV13 to TRBJ2-1; D might be TRBD2 (6 bases). V lost 6 bases, J lost 1 base, and 16 bases lay in between. Germline V gene data show CDR1 as PRHDT and CDR2 as FYEKMQ (reference sequence). The CDR3 contains 16 residues.

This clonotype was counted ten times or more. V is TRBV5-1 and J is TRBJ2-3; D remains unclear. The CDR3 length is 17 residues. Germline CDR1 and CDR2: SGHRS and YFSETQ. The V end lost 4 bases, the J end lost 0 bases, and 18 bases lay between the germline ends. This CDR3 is CASSATEDRISTDTQYF. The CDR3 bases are TGCGCCAGCAGCGCGACCGAGGACCGGATTAGCACAGATACGCAGTATTTT.

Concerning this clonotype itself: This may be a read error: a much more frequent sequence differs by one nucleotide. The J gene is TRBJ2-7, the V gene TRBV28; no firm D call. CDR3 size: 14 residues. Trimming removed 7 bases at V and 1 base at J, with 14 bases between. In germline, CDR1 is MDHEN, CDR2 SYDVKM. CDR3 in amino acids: CASNSLAVSYEQYF. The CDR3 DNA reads TGTGCCAGCAATTCTTTGGCAGTATCCTACGAGCAGTACTTC.

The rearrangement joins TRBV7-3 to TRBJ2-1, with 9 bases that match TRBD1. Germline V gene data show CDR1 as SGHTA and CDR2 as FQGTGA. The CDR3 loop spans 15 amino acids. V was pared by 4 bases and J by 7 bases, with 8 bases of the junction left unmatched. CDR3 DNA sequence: TGTGCCAGCAGCTCCACCGGGACAGGGACAAATGAGCAGTTCTTC. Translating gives CASSSTGTGTNEQFF.

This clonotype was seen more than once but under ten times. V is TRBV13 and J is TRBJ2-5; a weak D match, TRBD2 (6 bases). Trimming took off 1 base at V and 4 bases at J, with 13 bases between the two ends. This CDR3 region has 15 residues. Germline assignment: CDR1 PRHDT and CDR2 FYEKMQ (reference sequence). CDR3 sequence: CASSLAGEGRETQYF. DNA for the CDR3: TGTGCCAGCAGCTTAGCGGGAGAAGGGAGAGAGACCCAGTACTTC.

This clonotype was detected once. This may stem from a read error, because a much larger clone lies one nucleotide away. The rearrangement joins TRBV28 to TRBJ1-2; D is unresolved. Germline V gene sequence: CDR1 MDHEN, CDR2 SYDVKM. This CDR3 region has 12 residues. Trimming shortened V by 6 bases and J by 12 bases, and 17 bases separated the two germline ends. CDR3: CASSPGRSYNTF. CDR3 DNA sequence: TGTGCCAGCAGCCCCGGACGGAGCTACAACACCTTC.

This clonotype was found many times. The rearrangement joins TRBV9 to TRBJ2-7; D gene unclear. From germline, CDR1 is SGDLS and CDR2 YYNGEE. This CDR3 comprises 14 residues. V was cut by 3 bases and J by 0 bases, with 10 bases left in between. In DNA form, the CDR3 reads TGTGCCAGCAGCGCCGACTCGAACTCCTACGAGCAGTACTTC. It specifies CASSADSNSYEQYF. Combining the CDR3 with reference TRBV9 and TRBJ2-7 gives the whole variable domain DSGVTQTPKHLITATGQRVTLRCSPRSGDLSVYWYQQSLDQGLQFLIQYYNGEERAKGNILERFSAQQFPDLHSELNLSSLELGDSALYFCASSADSNSYEQYFGPGTRLTVT.

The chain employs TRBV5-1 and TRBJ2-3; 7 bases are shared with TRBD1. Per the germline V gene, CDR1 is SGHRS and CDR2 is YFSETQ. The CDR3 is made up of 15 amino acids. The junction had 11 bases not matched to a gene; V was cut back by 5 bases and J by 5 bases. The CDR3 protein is CASSFGTVVIDTQYF. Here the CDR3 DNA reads TGCGCCAGCAGTTTCGGGACAGTGGTTATAGATACGCAGTATTTT.